This is a list of T cell receptor beta chains from one sample in a study of OX40 agonist ivuxolimab in advanced cancers. Using immunoSEQ multiplex PCR, the repertoire was profiled, and TCRdb retains in-frame clones only, with some absent. This sample yields just under 75,000 clones, of which more than 85% are seen a single time; about 0.42% belongs to the top ten. The sample was CD4+ or CD8+ T cells sorted from blood, taken in a trial of the OX40 agonist ivuxolimab. The receptors stem from an adult with an advanced solid tumor such as melanoma, head and neck, liver or kidney cancer. Each CDR3 is given without its conserved first and last residue.

V gene: TRBV29-1
J gene: TRBJ1-2
CDR3 protein: SVEQAART

V gene: TRBV19
J gene: TRBJ1-2
CDR3 protein: ASILGGTGNGYT

V gene: TRBV6-1
J gene: TRBJ2-2
CDR3 protein: ASRGGLHGELF

V gene: TRBV6-6
J gene: TRBJ2-7
CDR3 protein: ASSYSTDSPSEQY

V gene: TRBV5-1
J gene: TRBJ1-2
CDR3 protein: ASSLEQGHYGYT

V gene: TRBV25-1
J gene: TRBJ2-5
CDR3 protein: ASRLQETQY

V gene: TRBV6-5
J gene: TRBJ1-2
CDR3 protein: ATTIRDGQWGYT

V gene: TRBV6-1
J gene: TRBJ1-3
CDR3 protein: ASSLVRGTGNTIY

V gene: TRBV10-3
J gene: TRBJ1-1
CDR3 protein: ATTGTGNFAEAF

V gene: TRBV5-1
J gene: TRBJ2-7
CDR3 protein: ASSLTGGAVNYEQY

V gene: TRBV30
J gene: TRBJ1-4
CDR3 protein: ACGHNEKLF

V gene: TRBV5-1
J gene: TRBJ1-2
CDR3 protein: ASSLTGDKDGYT

V gene: TRBV29-1
J gene: TRBJ2-1
CDR3 protein: SGSRQAYNEQF

V gene: TRBV18
J gene: TRBJ2-1
CDR3 protein: ASSKLAGGGNEQF

V gene: TRBV19
J gene: TRBJ2-2
CDR3 protein: ASRPGTATGELF

V gene: TRBV6-4
J gene: TRBJ2-2
CDR3 protein: ASSDRTSGGTGELF

V gene: TRBV19
J gene: TRBJ2-3
CDR3 protein: ATQGGGGTDTQY

V gene: TRBV14
J gene: TRBJ2-1
CDR3 protein: ASSQVSSGGEQF

V gene: TRBV27
J gene: TRBJ2-3
CDR3 protein: ASSLYTLTDTQY

V gene: TRBV14
J gene: TRBJ1-5
CDR3 protein: ASSLHVGPQH

V gene: TRBV18
J gene: TRBJ2-7
CDR3 protein: ASSKGQGSSYEQY

V gene: TRBV7-2
J gene: TRBJ2-1
CDR3 protein: ASSFPGLRSNEQF

V gene: TRBV6-5
J gene: TRBJ1-2
CDR3 protein: ASSSGTGADAGYT

V gene: TRBV5-8
J gene: TRBJ2-6
CDR3 protein: ASSLGTGTASGANVLT

V gene: TRBV6-5
J gene: TRBJ2-7
CDR3 protein: ASSSSAEQY

V gene: TRBV29-1
J gene: TRBJ2-5
CDR3 protein: SVEDAPAHPQETQY

V gene: TRBV7-2
J gene: TRBJ1-2
CDR3 protein: ASSHPAGMTYGYT

V gene: TRBV27
J gene: TRBJ2-3
CDR3 protein: ASSLTSLIGDTQY

V gene: TRBV11-3
J gene: TRBJ2-7
CDR3 protein: ASSRSTYEQY

V gene: TRBV7-6
J gene: TRBJ2-3
CDR3 protein: ASSPAWGSTDTQY

V gene: TRBV7-2
J gene: TRBJ1-2
CDR3 protein: ASSPDGSYGYT

V gene: TRBV5-4
J gene: TRBJ1-1
CDR3 protein: ASSTAPSGGSTEAF

V gene: TRBV6-5
J gene: TRBJ1-1
CDR3 protein: ASSPRADTEAF

V gene: TRBV5-1
J gene: TRBJ1-4
CDR3 protein: ASSFTGKNEKLF

V gene: TRBV5-8
J gene: TRBJ2-5
CDR3 protein: ASSPRQNQETQY

V gene: TRBV7-9
J gene: TRBJ1-1
CDR3 protein: ASTGRVQNTEAF

V gene: TRBV19
J gene: TRBJ2-7
CDR3 protein: ASSTPLAGGWYEQY

V gene: TRBV7-2
J gene: TRBJ2-1
CDR3 protein: ASSDPSYNEQF

V gene: TRBV7-2
J gene: TRBJ1-2
CDR3 protein: ASRLLRESFNYGYT

V gene: TRBV5-1
J gene: TRBJ2-5
CDR3 protein: ASSGDQETQY

V gene: TRBV7-8
J gene: TRBJ1-2
CDR3 protein: ASSLGVAGLSYGYT

V gene: TRBV19
J gene: TRBJ1-4
CDR3 protein: ASSGTGPTNEKLF

V gene: TRBV28
J gene: TRBJ2-4
CDR3 protein: ASSPGQGGILAKNIQY

V gene: TRBV6-1
J gene: TRBJ2-7
CDR3 protein: ASSEQEQGPYEQY

V gene: TRBV28
J gene: TRBJ2-7
CDR3 protein: ASSTGQGFYEQY

V gene: TRBV30
J gene: TRBJ1-2
CDR3 protein: AWSVGHYGYT

V gene: TRBV7-2
J gene: TRBJ2-7
CDR3 protein: ASSPASIGLQIYEQY

V gene: TRBV19
J gene: TRBJ2-6
CDR3 protein: ASSKAPGANVLT

V gene: TRBV7-8
J gene: TRBJ1-1
CDR3 protein: ASSLESRNTEAF

V gene: TRBV30
J gene: TRBJ1-2
CDR3 protein: AWSGGNYGYT

V gene: TRBV2
J gene: TRBJ2-7
CDR3 protein: ASSPNPQLSGRAREQY

V gene: TRBV30
J gene: TRBJ1-1
CDR3 protein: AWSPPGLQGNTEAF

V gene: TRBV10-3
J gene: TRBJ2-2
CDR3 protein: AISRESPNTGELF

V gene: TRBV6-1
J gene: TRBJ1-5
CDR3 protein: ASLRLGDSNQPQH